One sample yielded the 17 T cell receptor beta chains listed below, sequenced in a study of human T cells and chemical hapten exposure. TCRdb passed the RACE reads through MiXCR, listing each CDR3 protein once. This sample has 95,000 to 150,000 distinct CDR3 sequences, with roughly 15% found just once. Time point indicated: patch test 1, 2 weeks after DPC sensitization. Treatment indicated: therapeutic diphenylcyclopropenone sensitization with weekly scalp DPC. The specimen was whole blood, collected in connection with sensitization to the hapten diphenylcyclopropenone (DPC). The receptors stem from a young man with alopecia areata. Some clones in this sample may be carry-over from other donors' samples.

This chain uses TRBV4-2 with TRBJ1-2; the D is unclear. CDR3 size: 16 residues. Germline CDR1 reads LGHNA; CDR2 reads YNFKEQ. The germline V and J ends were trimmed by 0 bases and 1 base, with 12 bases remaining between them. DNA of the CDR3: TGTGCCAGCAGCCAAGAGAGAAGTCTCATTAACTATGGCTACACCTTC. Protein: CASSQERSLINYGYTF.

In this sample, this clonotype turned up many times. The V and J genes are TRBV12-3 or TRBV12-4 and TRBJ2-2; no definite D call. The CDR3 runs 11 residues. V lost 7 bases and J lost 4, with 4 bases in between. The CDR3 region has the DNA TGTGCCAGCAAGATCACCGGGGAGCTGTTTTTT. Protein product: CASKITGELFF.

This clonotype was observed at least ten times. V usage is TRBV11-2 and J usage is TRBJ1-1, with TRBD1 as a possible D gene (5 bases). Trimming took 1 base from V and 10 from J, leaving 10 bases between them. The CDR3 runs to 12 residues. CDR1 is SGHAT and CDR2 is FQNNGV in the germline V gene. The CDR3 reads CASSLVSRGAFF. The CDR3 DNA sequence: TGTGCCAGCAGCTTAGTGTCTAGGGGAGCTTTCTTT.

The V gene is TRBV4-1, the J gene TRBJ1-5, with D unclear. The CDR3 consists of 13 residues. V was shortened by 8 bases and J by 4 bases, with 12 bases between the two germline ends. Germline V gives CDR1 MGHRA, CDR2 YSYEKL. This CDR3 is CASSDMGNQPQHF. The CDR3 region has the DNA TGCGCCAGCTCCGACATGGGAAATCAGCCCCAGCATTTT.

This clonotype was found a few times. The chain recombines TRBV6-5 with TRBJ1-6; D is unresolved. Germline CDR1 is MNHEY and CDR2 is SVGAGI. Trimming stripped 4 bases from V and 9 bases from J, with 25 bases between. This CDR3 spans 18 amino acids. The CDR3 DNA reads TGTGCCAGCAGTTTTGGCCCCCCGGCCTCAGACCCCATTTCACCCCTCCACTTT. Protein sequence: CASSFGPPASDPISPLHF.

This clonotype was seen more than once but under ten times. This chain joins TRBV15 and TRBJ1-1, with 9 positions matching TRBD1. The CDR3 spans 15 residues. The germline CDR1 and CDR2 sequences are LNHNV and YYDKDF (reference sequence). Trimming cost V 3 bases and J 2 bases; bases outside gene matches: 4. DNA of the CDR3: TGTGCCACCAGCAGGACGGGACAGGGCAACACTGAAGCTTTCTTT. Its protein product is CATSRTGQGNTEAFF.

This clonotype was picked up many times. The chain recombines TRBV7-2 with TRBJ1-5; D is uncertain. The CDR3 spans 15 residues. V was trimmed by 5 bases and J by 2 bases, leaving 13 bases between them. Germline V gives CDR1 SGHTA, CDR2 FQGNSA. CDR3 protein: CASSPTSYGNQPQHF. CDR3 bases: TGTGCCAGCAGCCCGACAAGCTACGGCAATCAGCCCCAGCATTTT.

This clonotype has more than one count but fewer than ten. The chain combines TRBV7-9 with TRBJ1-1, with TRBD1 as a possible D gene (6 bases). The CDR3 totals 14 residues. Trimming cost V 0 bases and J 4 bases, with 9 bases left between them. Germline V gene sequence: CDR1 SEHNR, CDR2 FQNEAQ (reference sequence). This CDR3 reads CASSLAGRGTEAFF. CDR3 bases: TGTGCCAGCAGCTTAGCGGGCAGGGGCACTGAAGCTTTCTTT.

The chain joins TRBV6-2 or TRBV6-3 to TRBJ2-7; unclear D gene. There are 14 residues in the CDR3. Germline-derived CDR1 and CDR2 are MNHEY and SVGEGT. V was cut by 7 bases and J by 0 bases, with 13 bases left in between. The CDR3 bases are TGTGCCAGCACCTATAGTGCAGTCTCCTACGAGCAGTACTTC. It specifies CASTYSAVSYEQYF.

This clonotype occurred many times. CDR3 sequence (DNA): TGTGCCAGCAGCCCCTCGGCCTACAATGAGCAGTTCTTC. Encoded protein: CASSPSAYNEQFF. This rearrangement joins TRBV11-2 to TRBJ2-1; D is undetermined. The germline gives CDR1 SGHAT, CDR2 FQNNGV. Trimming removed 5 bases at V and 2 bases at J, with 7 bases between. The CDR3 consists of 13 residues.

The chain joins TRBV6-6 to TRBJ1-4, with 7 bases aligning to TRBD1. This CDR3 is 16 amino acids long. With V trimmed by 5 bases and J by 1 base, 7 bases remained unmatched. Germline CDR1 and CDR2: MNHNY and SVGAGI (reference sequence). CDR3 bases: TGTGCCAGCAGTCCATCCCGACAGGGAACTAATGAAAAACTGTTTTTT. Amino acids: CASSPSRQGTNEKLFF.

V gene TRBV13 combines with J gene TRBJ2-7, with unresolved D. The V gene's germline CDR1 is PRHDT and CDR2 FYEKMQ (reference sequence). V was pared by 2 bases and J by 1 base, with 9 bases between. The CDR3 runs to 14 residues. The CDR3 coding sequence is TGTGCCAGCAGCTTAAGGGATCTATCCTACGAGCAGTACTTC. Its translation is CASSLRDLSYEQYF.

This clonotype was seen only a few times. V and J are TRBV5-6 and TRBJ2-5; possible D gene TRBD2, 6 bases. Germline CDR1 SGHDT, CDR2 YYEEEE. The ends were cut back, 6 bases at V and 4 bases at J, with 19 bases in the middle. CDR3 size: 15 residues. In nucleotides, the CDR3 is TGTGCCAGCAAATCCGGGGCGGGGTATGGAGAGACCCAGTACTTC. This translates into CASKSGAGYGETQYF.

The chain couples TRBV5-1 to TRBJ2-3, with 9 bases matching TRBD2. This CDR3 contains 16 residues. Germline assignment: CDR1 SGHRS and CDR2 YFSETQ. V was clipped by 9 bases and J by 1 base; unmatched bases: 12. The CDR3 loop reads CATSPIPSGGTDTQYF. The CDR3 DNA sequence: TGCGCCACGTCCCCGATCCCTAGCGGGGGCACAGATACGCAGTATTTT.

This clonotype was seen a handful of times. This chain links TRBV19 with TRBJ2-2, with D possibly matching TRBD1 (6 bases). CDR1 and CDR2 (germline): LNHDA, SQIVND (reference sequence). This CDR3 is built from 15 residues. The V end was cut by 4 bases, the J end by 0 bases, with 9 bases between. CDR3 region: CASSRTVANTGELFF. The DNA of the CDR3 is TGTGCCAGTAGTAGGACAGTCGCGAACACCGGGGAGCTGTTTTTT.

The rearrangement joins TRBV7-9 to TRBJ1-4, with TRBD1 matching over 10 bases. V lost 5 bases and J lost 6; bases outside the gene matches: 6. Looked up from germline, CDR1 is SEHNR and CDR2 is FQNEAQ (reference sequence). The CDR3 sequence is 15 residues long. CDR3 coding DNA: TGTGCCAGCAGCCCCCGGACAGGGGGTGATGAAAAACTGTTTTTT. Translated: CASSPRTGGDEKLFF.

This clonotype was seen a handful of times. The rearrangement joins TRBV28 to TRBJ2-7; weak D call: TRBD1 (6 bases). The CDR3 extends over 14 amino acids. The germline V and J ends were trimmed by 3 bases and 0 bases, with 9 bases remaining between them. The germline gives CDR1 MDHEN, CDR2 SYDVKM. The CDR3 loop is CASSLTDSSYEQYF. In DNA form, the CDR3 reads TGTGCCAGCAGTTTGACGGACAGCTCCTACGAGCAGTACTTC.